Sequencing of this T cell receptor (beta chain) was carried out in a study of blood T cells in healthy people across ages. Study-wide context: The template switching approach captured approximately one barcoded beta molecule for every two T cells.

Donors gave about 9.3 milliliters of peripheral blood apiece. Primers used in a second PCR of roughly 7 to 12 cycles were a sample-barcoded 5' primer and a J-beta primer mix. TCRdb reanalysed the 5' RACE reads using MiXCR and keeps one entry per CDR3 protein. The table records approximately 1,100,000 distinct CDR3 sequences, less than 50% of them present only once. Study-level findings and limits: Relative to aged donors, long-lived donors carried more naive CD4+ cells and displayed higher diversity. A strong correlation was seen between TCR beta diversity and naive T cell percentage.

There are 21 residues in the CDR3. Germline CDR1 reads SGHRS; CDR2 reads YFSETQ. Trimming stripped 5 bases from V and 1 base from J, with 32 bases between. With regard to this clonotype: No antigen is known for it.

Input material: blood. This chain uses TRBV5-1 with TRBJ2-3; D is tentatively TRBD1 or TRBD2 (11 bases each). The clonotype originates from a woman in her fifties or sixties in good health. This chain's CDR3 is CASSHPWTGGEGLAGTDTQYF. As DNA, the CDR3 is TGCGCCAGCAGTCACCCGTGGACAGGGGGCGAGGGACTAGCGGGCACAGATACGCAGTATTTT.